The 17 T cell receptor beta chains presented below share a single source sample, sequenced in a study of graft-versus-host responses after intestinal transplantation. Lymphocytes (intraepithelial and lamina propria) were released by processing the graft tissue. Using immunoSEQ multiplex PCR, the repertoire was profiled, and TCRdb retains in-frame clones only, with some absent. The sample yields approximately 1,200 clones, over 60% seen once. Sequenced here: ileum tissue, sampled more than 240 days after intestinal transplantation. The receptors shown here come from a human patient who received an intestinal transplant, so some T cells may come from the graft donor.

The chain recombines TRBV10-2 with TRBJ2-7; TRBD1 matches at 9 bases. Losses at the gene ends were 5 bases for V and 1 base for J; bases not matched to a gene: 6. The CDR3 consists of 15 residues. Germline assignment: CDR1 WSHSY and CDR2 SAAADI. CDR3 DNA sequence: TGCGCCAGCAGTTGCCGGGACAGGGATTCCTACGAGCAGTACTTC. Protein: CASSCRDRDSYEQYF.

The table lists this clone with a few counts. The CDR3: CASHDWYEQYF. The CDR3 DNA reads TGTGCCAGCCATGACTGGTACGAGCAGTACTTC. This chain connects TRBV6-1 to TRBJ2-7; D is unresolved. V lost 8 bases and J lost 4, with 9 bases in between. The CDR3 loop spans 11 amino acids. CDR1 MNHNS and CDR2 SASEGT come from the germline V gene.

V gene TRBV4-1 combines with J gene TRBJ2-1; possible D gene TRBD2, 6 bases. The CDR3 runs 15 residues. V lost 1 base, J lost 8 bases, and 15 bases lay in between. Germline lookup yields CDR1 MGHRA and CDR2 YSYEKL. Written as DNA, the CDR3 is TGCGCCAGCAGCCAAGTCCTAGCAGCGGGTTATGAGCAGTTCTTC. It codes for CASSQVLAAGYEQFF.

This chain connects TRBV5-4 to TRBJ2-3; TRBD2 might be the D (6 bases). Germline loops: CDR1 SGHNT, CDR2 YYREEE (reference sequence). The CDR3 is made up of 13 amino acids. The germline V and J ends were trimmed by 1 base and 9 bases, with 12 bases remaining between them. CDR3 protein: CASSLSSAETQYF. The CDR3 DNA is TGTGCCAGCAGCTTGTCTAGCGCGGAAACGCAGTATTTT. The whole variable domain, remainder taken from reference TRBV5-4 and TRBJ2-3, is ETGVTQSPTHLIKTRGQQVTLRCSSQSGHNTVSWYQQALGQGPQFIFQYYREEENGRGNFPPRFSGLQFPNYSSELNVNALELDDSALYLCASSLSSAETQYFGPGTRLTVL.

The chain joins TRBV7-3 to TRBJ2-3; 8 bases line up with TRBD2. J was trimmed by 5 bases and V by 2 bases; bases with no gene match: 3. The germline CDR1 and CDR2 sequences are SGHTA and FQGTGA. The CDR3 spans 14 residues. The CDR3 DNA sequence: TGTGCCAGCAGCTTAGCGGGAGGAATAGATACGCAGTATTTT. Protein product: CASSLAGGIDTQYF. Filled out from reference TRBV7-3 and TRBJ2-3, the complete variable domain reads GAGVSQTPSNKVTEKGKYVELRCDPISGHTALYWYRQSLGQGPEFLIYFQGTGAADDSGLPNDRFFAVRPEGSVSTLKIQRTERGDSAVYLCASSLAGGIDTQYFGPGTRLTVL.

The chain joins TRBV5-6 to TRBJ2-7; 7 positions match TRBD1. Germline assignment: CDR1 SGHDT and CDR2 YYEEEE. J was trimmed by 5 bases and V by 0 bases; bases with no gene match: 8. The CDR3 runs 15 residues. The CDR3 reads CASSLVRTGEDEQYF. CDR3 bases: TGTGCCAGCAGCTTGGTGCGGACAGGCGAGGACGAGCAGTACTTC. The entire variable domain, with the rest obtained from reference TRBV5-6 and TRBJ2-7, is as follows: DAGVTQSPTHLIKTRGQQVTLRCSPKSGHDTVSWYQQALGQGPQFIFQYYEEEERQRGNFPDRFSGHQFPNYSSELNVNALLLGDSALYLCASSLVRTGEDEQYFGPGTRLTVT.

The chain recombines TRBV9 with TRBJ2-3, with 15 bases that match TRBD2. V shed 5 bases, J shed 3 bases, and the junction held 4 bases outside the gene matches. This CDR3 has 16 amino acids. Per germline, CDR1 SGDLS and CDR2 YYNGEE. The CDR3 region is CASSSGTSGRTDTQYF. CDR3 nucleotides: TGTGCCAGCAGTTCCGGGACTAGCGGGAGGACAGATACGCAGTATTTT.

The J gene is TRBJ2-5, the V gene TRBV19; 7 bases align to TRBD2. CDR1 is LNHDA and CDR2 is SQIVND in the germline V gene (reference sequence). V trimming: 7 bases; J trimming: 5 bases; junction bases outside the gene matches: 7. This CDR3 contains 13 residues. DNA for the CDR3: TGTGCCAGTACCACGGGGGGTCTCGAGACCCAGTACTTC. This encodes CASTTGGLETQYF.

The chain links TRBV28 to TRBJ1-4; unclear D gene. The CDR3 runs to 18 residues. V gave up 2 bases and J gave up 0 bases, with 16 bases separating them. Germline CDR1 and CDR2: MDHEN and SYDVKM. The CDR3 coding sequence is TGTGCCAGCAGTTTACCCCGGACTGTTCTTGCAACTAATGAAAAACTGTTTTTT. Protein product: CASSLPRTVLATNEKLFF.

About this clone itself: One junction end does not reproduce the germline sequence, and a read error may be involved. This chain connects TRBV11-2 to TRBJ1-2, with unresolved D. The CDR3 runs 17 residues. Germline V gives CDR1 SGHAT, CDR2 FQNNGV. Here the CDR3 DNA reads TGCGCCAGCAGCTCCAGGATAAGACGTCGAAAGACCTATGGCTACACCTTC. The encoded protein is CASSSRIRRRKTYGYTF.

This clone was counted a single time. This chain connects TRBV2 to TRBJ2-1; D could derive from TRBD1 or TRBD2 (5 bases each). Germline CDR1 reads SNHLY; CDR2 reads FYNNEI. This CDR3 contains 13 residues. The V end lost 7 bases, the J end lost 8 bases, and 15 bases lay between the germline ends. In DNA form, the CDR3 reads TGTGCCAGCACCAGGGACCTGGACGATGAGCAGTTCTTC. This translates into CASTRDLDDEQFF.

The rearrangement uses TRBV6-1 and TRBJ2-1; the D gene is possibly TRBD1 (5 bases). The length of the CDR3 is 15 residues. V lost 1 base and J 4 bases, leaving 11 bases between the germline ends. Germline values: CDR1 MNHNS, CDR2 SASEGT. CDR3 DNA: TGTGCCAGCAGTGAAGGACAGCATCCTTACAATGAGCAGTTCTTC. Its translation is CASSEGQHPYNEQFF.

V usage is TRBV28 and J usage is TRBJ2-3, with D possibly TRBD1 on 6 matching bases. V was cut by 9 bases and J by 0 bases, with 16 bases left in between. Per the germline V gene, CDR1 is MDHEN and CDR2 is SYDVKM. CDR3 length equals 15 residues. The DNA of the CDR3 is TGTGCCAGTAACTCCGACAGGTACAGCACAGATACGCAGTATTTT. Residues: CASNSDRYSTDTQYF.

The V and J genes are TRBV10-2 and TRBJ2-7; D might be TRBD1 (6 bases). This CDR3 spans 12 amino acids. Looked up from germline, CDR1 is WSHSY and CDR2 is SAAADI. Trimming removed 6 bases from V and 3 bases from J, with 9 bases in between. The CDR3 DNA is TGCGCCAGCAGCGAACAGGGCTACGAGCAGTACTTC. Its protein is CASSEQGYEQYF.

The rearrangement joins TRBV7-7 to TRBJ2-5, with a tentative D call TRBD1 (6 bases). The ends were cut back, 8 bases at V and 2 bases at J, with 12 bases in the middle. Germline CDR1 is SSHAT and CDR2 is FNYEAQ (reference sequence). The CDR3 covers 13 residues. Here the CDR3 DNA reads TGTGCCAGCGGACCAGGGGTTCAAGAGACCCAGTACTTC. Its translation is CASGPGVQETQYF. The whole variable domain, filled in from reference TRBV7-7 and TRBJ2-5, reads GAGVSQSPRYKVTKRGQDVTLRCDPISSHATLYWYQQALGQGPEFLTYFNYEAQPDKSGLPSDRFSAERPEGSISTLTIQRTEQRDSAMYRCASGPGVQETQYFGPGTRLLVL.

The rearrangement joins TRBV27 to TRBJ2-7; 9 nucleotides align to TRBD2. The CDR3 is made up of 15 amino acids. The V segment lost 4 bases and the J segment 4 bases; nucleotides outside the gene matches: 8. Looked up from germline, CDR1 is MNHEY and CDR2 is SMNVEV (reference sequence). The CDR3 reads CASSWGGRGAYEQYF. The CDR3 region has the DNA TGTGCCAGCAGTTGGGGCGGGAGGGGCGCTTACGAGCAGTACTTC.

This clone appeared a single time. CDR3 sequence (DNA): TGCAGCGTTGAACTCGAGGGGAATGGGGAAAAACTGTTTTTT. This translates into CSVELEGNGEKLFF. This chain links TRBV29-1 with TRBJ1-4; weak D call: TRBD1 (5 bases). CDR3 length equals 14 residues. Trimming cost V 2 bases and J 8 bases, with 15 bases left between them. CDR1 SQVTM and CDR2 ANQGSEA come from the germline V gene.